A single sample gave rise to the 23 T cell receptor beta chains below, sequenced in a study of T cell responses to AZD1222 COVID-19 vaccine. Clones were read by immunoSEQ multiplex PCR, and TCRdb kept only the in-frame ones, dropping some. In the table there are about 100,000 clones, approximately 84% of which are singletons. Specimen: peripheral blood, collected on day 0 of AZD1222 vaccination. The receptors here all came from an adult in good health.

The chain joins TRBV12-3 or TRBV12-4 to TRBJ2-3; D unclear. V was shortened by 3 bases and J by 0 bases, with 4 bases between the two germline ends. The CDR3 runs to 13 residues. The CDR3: CASSFVSTDTQYF. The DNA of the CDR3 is TGTGCCAGCAGTTTCGTCAGCACAGATACGCAGTATTTT.

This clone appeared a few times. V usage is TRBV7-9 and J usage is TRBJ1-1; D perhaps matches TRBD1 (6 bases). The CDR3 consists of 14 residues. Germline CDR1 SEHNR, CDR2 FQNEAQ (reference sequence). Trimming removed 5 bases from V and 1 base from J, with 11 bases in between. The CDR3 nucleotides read TGTGCCAGCAGCCAGCTACAGGGGAACACTGAAGCTTTCTTT. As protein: CASSQLQGNTEAFF.

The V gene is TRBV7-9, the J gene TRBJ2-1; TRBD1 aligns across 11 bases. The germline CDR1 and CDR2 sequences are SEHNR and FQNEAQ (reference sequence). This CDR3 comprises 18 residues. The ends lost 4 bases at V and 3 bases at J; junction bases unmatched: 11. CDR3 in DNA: TGTGCCAGCAGCTCCCCCTTTGTTGGGACAGGGGGCTACAATGAGCAGTTCTTC. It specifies CASSSPFVGTGGYNEQFF.

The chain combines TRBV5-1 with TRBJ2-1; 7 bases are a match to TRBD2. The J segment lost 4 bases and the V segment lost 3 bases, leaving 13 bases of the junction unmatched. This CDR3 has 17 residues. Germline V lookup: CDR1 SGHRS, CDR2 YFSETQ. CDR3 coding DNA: TGCGCCAGCAGCTGGGCGACTAGCTCGAATCAGTACAATGAGCAGTTCTTC. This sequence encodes CASSWATSSNQYNEQFF.

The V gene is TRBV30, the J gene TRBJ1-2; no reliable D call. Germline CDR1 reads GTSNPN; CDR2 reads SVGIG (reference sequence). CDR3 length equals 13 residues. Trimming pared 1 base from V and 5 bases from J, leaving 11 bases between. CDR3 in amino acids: CAWSASAEYGYTF. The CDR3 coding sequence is TGTGCCTGGAGTGCTTCAGCAGAGTATGGCTACACCTTC.

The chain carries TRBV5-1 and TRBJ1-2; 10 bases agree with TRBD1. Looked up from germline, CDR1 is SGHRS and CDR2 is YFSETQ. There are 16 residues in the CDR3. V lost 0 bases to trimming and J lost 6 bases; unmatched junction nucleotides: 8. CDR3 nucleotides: TGCGCCAGCAGCTTGGACCCTGACAGGGGGCGGGATGGCTACACCTTC. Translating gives CASSLDPDRGRDGYTF.

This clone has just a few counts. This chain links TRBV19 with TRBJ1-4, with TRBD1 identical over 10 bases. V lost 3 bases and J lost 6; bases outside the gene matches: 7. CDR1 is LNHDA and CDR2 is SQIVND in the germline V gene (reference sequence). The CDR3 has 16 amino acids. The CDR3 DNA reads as TGTGCCAGTAGTATCCAATCCGGGACAGGGGATGAAAAACTGTTTTTT. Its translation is CASSIQSGTGDEKLFF. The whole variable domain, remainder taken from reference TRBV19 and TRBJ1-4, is DGGITQSPKYLFRKEGQNVTLSCEQNLNHDAMYWYRQDPGQGLRLIYYSQIVNDFQKGDIAEGYSVSREKKESFPLTVTSAQKNPTAFYLCASSIQSGTGDEKLFFGSGTQLSVL.

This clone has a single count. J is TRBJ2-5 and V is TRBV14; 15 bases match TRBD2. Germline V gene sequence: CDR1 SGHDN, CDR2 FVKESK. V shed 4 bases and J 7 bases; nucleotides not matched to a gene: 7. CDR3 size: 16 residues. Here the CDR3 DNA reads TGTGCCAGCAGCCGCGGACTAGCGGGAGGGCTTCTGACCCAGTACTTC. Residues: CASSRGLAGGLLTQYF.

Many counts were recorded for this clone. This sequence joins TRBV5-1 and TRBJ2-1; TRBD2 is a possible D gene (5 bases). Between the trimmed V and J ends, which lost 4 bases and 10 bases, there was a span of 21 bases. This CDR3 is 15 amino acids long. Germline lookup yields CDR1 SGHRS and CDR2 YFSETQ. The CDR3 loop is CASSPRTSQIPEQFF. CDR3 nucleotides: TGCGCCAGCAGCCCCCGGACTTCCCAAATACCCGAGCAGTTCTTC.

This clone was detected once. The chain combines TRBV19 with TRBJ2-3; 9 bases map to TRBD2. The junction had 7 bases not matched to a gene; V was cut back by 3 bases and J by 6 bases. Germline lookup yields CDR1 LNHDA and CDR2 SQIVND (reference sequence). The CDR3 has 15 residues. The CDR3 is CASSMTSGGRDTQYF. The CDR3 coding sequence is TGTGCCAGTAGTATGACTAGCGGAGGTAGGGATACGCAGTATTTT. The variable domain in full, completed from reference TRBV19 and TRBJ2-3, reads DGGITQSPKYLFRKEGQNVTLSCEQNLNHDAMYWYRQDPGQGLRLIYYSQIVNDFQKGDIAEGYSVSREKKESFPLTVTSAQKNPTAFYLCASSMTSGGRDTQYFGPGTRLTVL.

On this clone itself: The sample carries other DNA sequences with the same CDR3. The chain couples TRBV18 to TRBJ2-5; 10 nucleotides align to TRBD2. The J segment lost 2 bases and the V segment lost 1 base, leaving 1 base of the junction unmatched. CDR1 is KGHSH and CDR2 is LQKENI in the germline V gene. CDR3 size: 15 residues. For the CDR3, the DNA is TGTGCCAGCTCACCACGGACTAGCGGTCAAGAGACCCAGTACTTC. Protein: CASSPRTSGQETQYF.

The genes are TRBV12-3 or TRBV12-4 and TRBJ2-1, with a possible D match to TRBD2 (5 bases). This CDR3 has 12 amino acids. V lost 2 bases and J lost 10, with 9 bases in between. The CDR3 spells CASSLRRREQFF. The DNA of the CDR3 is TGTGCCAGCAGTTTACGAAGGAGGGAGCAGTTCTTC.

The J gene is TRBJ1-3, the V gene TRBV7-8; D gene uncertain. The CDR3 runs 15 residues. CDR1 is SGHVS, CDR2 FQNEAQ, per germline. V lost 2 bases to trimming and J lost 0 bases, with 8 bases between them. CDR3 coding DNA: TGTGCCAGCAGCTTACGGGCCAGCTCTGGAAACACCATATATTTT. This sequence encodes CASSLRASSGNTIYF.

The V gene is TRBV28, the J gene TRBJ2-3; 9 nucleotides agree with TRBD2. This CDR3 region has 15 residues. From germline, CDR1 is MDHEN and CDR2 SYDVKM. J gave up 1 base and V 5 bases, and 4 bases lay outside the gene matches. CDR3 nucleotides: TGTGCCAGCAGTACTAGCGGGTCGGGCACAGATACGCAGTATTTT. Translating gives CASSTSGSGTDTQYF.

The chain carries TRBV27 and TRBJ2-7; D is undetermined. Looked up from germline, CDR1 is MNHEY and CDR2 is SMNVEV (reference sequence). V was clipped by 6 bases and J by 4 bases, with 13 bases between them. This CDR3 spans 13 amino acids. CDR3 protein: CASRKTSSYEQYF. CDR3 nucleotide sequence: TGTGCCAGCAGGAAGACAAGCTCGTACGAGCAGTACTTC.

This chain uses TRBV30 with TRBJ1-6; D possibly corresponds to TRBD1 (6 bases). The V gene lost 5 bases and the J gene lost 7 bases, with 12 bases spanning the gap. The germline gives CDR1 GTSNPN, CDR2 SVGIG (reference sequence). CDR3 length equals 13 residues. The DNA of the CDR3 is TGTGCCTGGGTCCGGGACACCAATTCACCCCTCCACTTT. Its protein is CAWVRDTNSPLHF. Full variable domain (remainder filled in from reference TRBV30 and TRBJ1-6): SQTIHQWPATLVQPVGSPLSLECTVEGTSNPNLYWYRQAAGRGLQLLFYSVGIGQISSEVPQNLSASRPQDRQFILSSKKLLLSDSGFYLCAWVRDTNSPLHFGNGTRLTVT.

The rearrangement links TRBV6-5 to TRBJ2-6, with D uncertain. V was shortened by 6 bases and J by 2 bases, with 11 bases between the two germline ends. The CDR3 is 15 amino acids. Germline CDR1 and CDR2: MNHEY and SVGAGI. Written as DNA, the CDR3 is TGTGCCAGCAGGGCCCTTCCAACTGGGGCCAACGTCCTGACTTTC. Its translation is CASRALPTGANVLTF.

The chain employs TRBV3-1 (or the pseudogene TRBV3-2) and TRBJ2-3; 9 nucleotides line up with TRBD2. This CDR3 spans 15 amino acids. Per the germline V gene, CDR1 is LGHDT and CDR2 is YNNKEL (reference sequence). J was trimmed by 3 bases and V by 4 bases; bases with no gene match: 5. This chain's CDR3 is CASSPLAGVTDTQYF. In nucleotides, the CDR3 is TGTGCCAGCAGCCCCTTAGCGGGAGTGACAGATACGCAGTATTTT.

CDR3 nucleotide sequence: TGTGCCAGCAGCCCTAGCGGGAGTGACGAGCAGTACTTC. Translating it yields CASSPSGSDEQYF. J is TRBJ2-7 and V is TRBV12-3 or TRBV12-4; 10 bases are a match to TRBD2. The CDR3 runs 13 residues. With V trimmed by 6 bases and J by 5 bases, 4 bases remained unmatched.

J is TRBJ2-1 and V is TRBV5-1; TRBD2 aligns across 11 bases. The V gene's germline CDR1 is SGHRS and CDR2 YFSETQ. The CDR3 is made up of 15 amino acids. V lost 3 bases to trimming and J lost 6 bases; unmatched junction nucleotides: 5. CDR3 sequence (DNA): TGCGCCAGCAGCTCACTAGCGGGAGTAATCAATGAGCAGTTCTTC. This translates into CASSSLAGVINEQFF.

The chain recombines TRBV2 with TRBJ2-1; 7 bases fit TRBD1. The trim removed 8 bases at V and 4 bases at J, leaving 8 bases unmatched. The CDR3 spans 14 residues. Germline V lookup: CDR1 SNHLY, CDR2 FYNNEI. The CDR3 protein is CASEIRGKYNEQFF. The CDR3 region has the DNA TGTGCCAGCGAAATCAGGGGGAAATACAATGAGCAGTTCTTC.

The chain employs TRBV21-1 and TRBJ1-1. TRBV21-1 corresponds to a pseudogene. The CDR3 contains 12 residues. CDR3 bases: TGTGCCAGCAAAGATATGAACACTAAAGCTTTCTTT. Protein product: CASKDMNTKAFF.

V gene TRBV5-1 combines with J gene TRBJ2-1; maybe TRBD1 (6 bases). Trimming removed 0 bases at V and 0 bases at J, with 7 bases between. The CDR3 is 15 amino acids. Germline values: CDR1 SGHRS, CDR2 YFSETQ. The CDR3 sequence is CASSLGGGSYNEQFF. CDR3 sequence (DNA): TGCGCCAGCAGCTTGGGAGGGGGCTCCTACAATGAGCAGTTCTTC.